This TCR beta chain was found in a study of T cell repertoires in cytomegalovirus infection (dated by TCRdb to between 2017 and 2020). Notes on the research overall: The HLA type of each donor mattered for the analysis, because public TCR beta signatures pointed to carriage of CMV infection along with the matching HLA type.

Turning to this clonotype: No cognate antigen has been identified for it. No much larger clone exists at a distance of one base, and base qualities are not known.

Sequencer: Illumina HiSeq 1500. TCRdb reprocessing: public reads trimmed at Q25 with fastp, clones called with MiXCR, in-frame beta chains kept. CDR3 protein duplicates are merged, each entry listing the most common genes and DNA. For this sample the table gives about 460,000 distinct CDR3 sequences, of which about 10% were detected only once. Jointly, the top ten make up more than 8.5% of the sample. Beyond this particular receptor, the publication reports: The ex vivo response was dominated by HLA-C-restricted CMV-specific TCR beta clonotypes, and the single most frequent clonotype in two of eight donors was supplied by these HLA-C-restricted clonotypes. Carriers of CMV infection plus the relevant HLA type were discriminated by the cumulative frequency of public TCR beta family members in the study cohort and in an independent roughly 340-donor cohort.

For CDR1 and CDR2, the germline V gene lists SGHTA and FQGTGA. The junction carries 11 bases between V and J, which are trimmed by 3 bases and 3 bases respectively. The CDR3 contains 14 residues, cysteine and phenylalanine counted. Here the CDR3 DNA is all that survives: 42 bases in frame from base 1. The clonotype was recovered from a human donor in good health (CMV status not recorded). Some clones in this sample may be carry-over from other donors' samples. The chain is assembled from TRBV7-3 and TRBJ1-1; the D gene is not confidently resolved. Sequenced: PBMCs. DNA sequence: TGTGCCAGCAGCTTCACGGCTGCGGACACTGAAGCTTTCTTT. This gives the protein CASSFTAADTEAFF.